This TCR beta chain was captured by sequencing in a study of T cell responses to AZD1222 COVID-19 vaccine. Study-level results: Only a handful of people who got AZD1222 tested seropositive at baseline. Close to half of all spike-specific TCRs reportedly target regions of the variants that are unmutated. Possibly, clonal diversity was underestimated; donors were largely white British and included more females.

With 1 base removed from V and 0 bases from J, the gap between germline ends came to 13 bases. CDR3 length: 17 residues. Germline assignment: CDR1 SGHAT and CDR2 FQNNGV. Measured with immunoSEQ multiplex PCR; TCRdb has only the in-frame clones, and not every one. The sample includes some 150,000 clones, approximately 89% seen only once; the top ten take approximately 4.8%. The table lists this clone with a count of one. Its cognate antigen is unknown. This TCR was recovered from an adult in good health. This chain joins TRBV11-2 and TRBJ2-1; D is perhaps TRBD2 (6 bases). This specimen consisted of peripheral blood, obtained on day 0 of AZD1222 vaccination. CDR3 sequence (DNA): TGTGCCAGCAGCTTAGTCCTAGCGCGAAGCTCCTACAATGAGCAGTTCTTC. This codes for CASSLVLARSSYNEQFF.